This T cell receptor beta chain was sequenced for a study of blood T cell repertoires in COVID-19. Overall study: The United States, Italy and Spain supplied acute and convalescent COVID-19 samples. PBMCs, B-cell-depleted T cells, or T cells provided the cDNA or gDNA that made up the material.

V was pared by 2 bases and J by 2 bases, with 4 bases of the junction left unmatched. Germline loops: CDR1 SGHRS, CDR2 YFSETQ. The CDR3 spans 15 residues. In Seattle, patients joined the study during active infection and were tracked longitudinally. How the authors handled the data: Amplification of reference gene primers provided the estimated nucleated cell counts. Repertoires were generated with immunoSEQ multiplex PCR, while TCRdb's copy carries only in-frame clones and drops some. Clonal size and the V and J genes are those of that table, whereas D and trimming came from the DNA. The sample has 55,000 to 80,000 clones, around 80% seen once; the top ten hold approximately 15%.

The chain has TRBV5-1 and TRBJ1-1; 9 bases match TRBD1. The receptor was isolated from a man aged 60-69 years with COVID-19, enrolled during active disease. Sequencing used peripheral blood. The CDR3 DNA follows: TGCGCCAGCAGCTTACTGACAGGGGGAAACACTGAAGCTTTCTTT. Translating gives CASSLLTGGNTEAFF. Full variable domain (rest looked up from reference TRBV5-1 and TRBJ1-1): KAGVTQTPRYLIKTRGQQVTLSCSPISGHRSVSWYQQTPGQGLQFLFEYFSETQRNKGNFPGRFSGRQFSNSRSEMNVSTLELGDSALYLCASSLLTGGNTEAFFGQGTRLTVV.